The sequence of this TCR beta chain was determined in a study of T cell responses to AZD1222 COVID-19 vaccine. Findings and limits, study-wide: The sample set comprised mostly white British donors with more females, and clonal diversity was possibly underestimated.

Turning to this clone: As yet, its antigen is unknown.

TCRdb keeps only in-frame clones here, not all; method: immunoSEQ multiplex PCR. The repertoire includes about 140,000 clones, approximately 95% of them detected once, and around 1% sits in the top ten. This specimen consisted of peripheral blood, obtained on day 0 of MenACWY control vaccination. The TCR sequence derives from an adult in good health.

DNA for the CDR3: TGTGCCAGCAGCTTGCCCGGGTTCCCCCGCGAGCAGTACTTC. It yields the protein CASSLPGFPREQYF. The chain carries TRBV5-5 and TRBJ2-7, with no clear D. Germline lookup yields CDR1 SGHKS and CDR2 YYEKEE (reference sequence). V lost 1 base and J lost 6, with 14 bases in between. The CDR3 extends over 14 amino acids.